Sequencing of this TCR beta chain was carried out in a study of CD8 T cells in Susac syndrome (dated by TCRdb to the late 2010s). Turning to the overall study: Of the Susac syndrome patients who were sequenced, more than five had clinically active disease and about 8 were in clinical remission. At blood withdrawal, Susac syndrome patients were either therapy-naive, taking corticosteroids (in some cases with IVIg as well), or taking IVIg alone. Repertoire sequencing was used to test whether CD8+ T cell activation and differentiation in Susac syndrome was antigen driven.

CDR1 and CDR2 (SQVTM, ANQGSEA) derive from the germline V gene. The CDR3 contains 14 residues, cysteine and phenylalanine counted. Here the CDR3 DNA is all that survives: 42 bases in frame from base 1. After removal of 8 bases from V and 9 bases from J, the junction retains 15 bases not matched to a gene. Peripheral blood CD8+ and CD4+ T cells from healthy donors, Susac syndrome patients and multiple sclerosis patients were profiled using high-throughput TCR beta sequencing. The Susac syndrome patients fulfilled recently defined diagnostic criteria for either definite or probable disease. CD8+ TEMRA cells were enriched by FACS, while bulk CD8+ and CD4+ T cells were purified by magnetic negative isolation. Blood was drawn into EDTA tubes, processed within 24 hours, and PBMCs were isolated by density gradient centrifugation. PBMCs intended for TCR sequencing were cryopreserved in liquid nitrogen and were subsequently thawed in a 37 degrees C water bath. The sorted or isolated CD4+, CD8+ and CD8+ TEMRA cells reached a purity of at least 90%.

Paper-wide results and their limitations: The number of individuals in the TCR sequencing and HLA analysis was acknowledged as relatively small. In patients with Susac syndrome, the CD4+ T cell repertoire showed no detectable clonal expansion.

RNA was extracted using the RNeasy kit, and about 0.5 to 1 ug of the RNA was reverse transcribed with random hexamers. TCR beta CDR3 regions were amplified with the immunoSEQ multiplex PCR assay covering 54 Vbeta and 13 Jbeta segments. PCR amplification bias was corrected by using a synthetic template baseline for primer optimization and computational correction. For the original study's pipeline: Reads were assigned to V, D and J genes according to IMGT and analyzed in immunoSEQ Analyzer, with only productive sequences retained. To calculate clonality, Shannon entropy was normalized by log2 of the number of productive unique sequences and then subtracted from one. Public and private clones were assessed among the 100 most prevalent clones of each patient and control. Clones were defined as Susac-specific if absent from the healthy and MS cohorts, from around 1,000 published viral clones and from other ImmuneACCESS disease sequences. The public reads were run again by TCRdb, first through fastp at Q25 and then through MiXCR, and only productive beta chains were kept. Each entry merges the rows of one CDR3 protein and shows their most common DNA and genes. The V and J calls here are based on TCRdb, not the publication. A total of approximately 260,000 distinct CDR3 sequences appear in this sample, almost 97% of them only once. The ten top clones hold about 0.095% of the sample.

On this clonotype itself: Its antigen is still unknown. No much larger clonotype is one base removed from it; base qualities were not supplied.

This receptor was identified in a human donor with Susac syndrome. The sequenced sample consisted of CD4+ T cells from PBMCs. The rearrangement combines TRBV29-1 with TRBJ2-1; TRBD1 matches 8 bases in the middle. The CDR3: CSTASDRGPGEQFF. The DNA sequence is as follows: TGCAGCACAGCCTCTGACAGGGGCCCAGGTGAGCAGTTCTTC.